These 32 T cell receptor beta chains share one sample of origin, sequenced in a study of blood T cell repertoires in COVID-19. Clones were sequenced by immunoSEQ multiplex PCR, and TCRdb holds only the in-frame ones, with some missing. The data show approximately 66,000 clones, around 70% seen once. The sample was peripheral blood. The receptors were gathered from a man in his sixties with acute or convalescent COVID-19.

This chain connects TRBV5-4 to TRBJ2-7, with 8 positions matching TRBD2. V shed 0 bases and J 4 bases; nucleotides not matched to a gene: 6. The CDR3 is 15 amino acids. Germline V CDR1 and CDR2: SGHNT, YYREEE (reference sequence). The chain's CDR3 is CASSLEAGETYEQYF. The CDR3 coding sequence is TGTGCCAGCAGCTTGGAAGCGGGGGAGACGTACGAGCAGTACTTC.

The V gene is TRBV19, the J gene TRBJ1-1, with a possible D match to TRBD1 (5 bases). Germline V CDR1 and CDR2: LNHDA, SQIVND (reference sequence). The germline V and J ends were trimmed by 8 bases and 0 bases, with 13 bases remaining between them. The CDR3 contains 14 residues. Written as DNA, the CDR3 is TGTGCCAGTGACCGGGGGGGAGTGAACACTGAAGCTTTCTTT. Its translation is CASDRGGVNTEAFF.

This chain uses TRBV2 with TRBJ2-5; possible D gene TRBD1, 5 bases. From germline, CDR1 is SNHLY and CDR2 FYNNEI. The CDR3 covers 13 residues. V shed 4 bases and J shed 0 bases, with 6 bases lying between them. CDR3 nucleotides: TGTGCCAGCAGTGGCAGGGACCAAGAGACCCAGTACTTC. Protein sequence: CASSGRDQETQYF. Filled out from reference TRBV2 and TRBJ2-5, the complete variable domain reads EPEVTQTPSHQVTQMGQEVILRCVPISNHLYFYWYRQILGQKVEFLVSFYNNEISEKSEIFDDQFSVERPDGSNFTLKIRSTKLEDSAMYFCASSGRDQETQYFGPGTRLLVL.

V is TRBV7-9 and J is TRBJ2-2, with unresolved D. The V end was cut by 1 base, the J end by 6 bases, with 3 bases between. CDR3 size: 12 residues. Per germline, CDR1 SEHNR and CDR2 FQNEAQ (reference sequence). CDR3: CASSLDSGELFF. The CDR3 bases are TGTGCCAGCAGCTTAGACTCCGGGGAGCTGTTTTTT.

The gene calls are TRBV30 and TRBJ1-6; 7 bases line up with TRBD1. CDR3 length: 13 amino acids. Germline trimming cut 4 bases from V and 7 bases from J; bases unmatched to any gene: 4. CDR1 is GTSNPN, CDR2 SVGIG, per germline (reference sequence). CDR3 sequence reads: CAWTRDRNSPLHF. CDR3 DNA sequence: TGTGCCTGGACCCGGGACAGAAATTCACCCCTCCACTTT.

The CDR3 coding sequence is TGTGCCAGCAGCTCTCGAAGACAGTCAGGCTCCTACGAGCAGTACTTC. Residues: CASSSRRQSGSYEQYF. This sequence joins TRBV13 and TRBJ2-7; perhaps TRBD1 as D (5 bases). V lost 4 bases to trimming and J lost 0 bases, with 16 bases between them. The CDR3 has 16 residues. The germline V gene has CDR1 PRHDT and CDR2 FYEKMQ (reference sequence).

In DNA, the CDR3 is TGTGCCAGCTCGTTGTCACAGGGAGTCACTGAAGCTTTCTTT. It translates to CASSLSQGVTEAFF. This chain joins TRBV2 and TRBJ1-1; tentative D call: TRBD1 (6 bases). The germline V and J ends were trimmed by 8 bases and 4 bases, with 17 bases remaining between them. The CDR3 covers 14 residues. Germline V gives CDR1 SNHLY, CDR2 FYNNEI.

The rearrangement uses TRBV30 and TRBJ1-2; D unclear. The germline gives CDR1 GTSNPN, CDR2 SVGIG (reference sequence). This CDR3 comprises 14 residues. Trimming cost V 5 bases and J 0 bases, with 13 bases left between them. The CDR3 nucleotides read TGTGCCTGGGACGAATGGGGAGCTAACTATGGCTACACCTTC. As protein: CAWDEWGANYGYTF.

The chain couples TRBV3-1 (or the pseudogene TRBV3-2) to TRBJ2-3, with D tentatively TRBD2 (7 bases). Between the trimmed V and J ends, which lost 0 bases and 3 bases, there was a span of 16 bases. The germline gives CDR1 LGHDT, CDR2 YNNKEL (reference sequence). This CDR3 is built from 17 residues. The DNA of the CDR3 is TGTGCCAGCAGCCAAGATTGGGGCGGGGGCAAAACAGATACGCAGTATTTT. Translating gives CASSQDWGGGKTDTQYF.

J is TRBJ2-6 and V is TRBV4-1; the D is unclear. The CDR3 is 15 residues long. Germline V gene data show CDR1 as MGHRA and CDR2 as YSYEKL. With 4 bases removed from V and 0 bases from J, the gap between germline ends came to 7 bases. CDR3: CASSLDHSGANVLTF. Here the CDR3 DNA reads TGCGCCAGCAGCCTAGATCACTCTGGGGCCAACGTCCTGACTTTC.

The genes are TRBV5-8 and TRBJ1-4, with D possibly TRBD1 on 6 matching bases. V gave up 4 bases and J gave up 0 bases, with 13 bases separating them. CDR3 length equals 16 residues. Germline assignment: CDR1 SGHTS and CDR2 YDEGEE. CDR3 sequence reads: CASSPGDTTTNEKLFF. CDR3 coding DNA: TGTGCCAGCAGCCCTGGGGACACAACAACTAATGAAAAACTGTTTTTT.

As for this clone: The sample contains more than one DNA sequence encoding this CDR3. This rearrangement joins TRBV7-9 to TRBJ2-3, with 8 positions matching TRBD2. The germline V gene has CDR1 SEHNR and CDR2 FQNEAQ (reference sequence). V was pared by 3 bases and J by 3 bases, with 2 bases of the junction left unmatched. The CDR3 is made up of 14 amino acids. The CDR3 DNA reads TGTGCCAGCAGCTTGACGGGAGGGACAGATACGCAGTATTTT. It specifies CASSLTGGTDTQYF. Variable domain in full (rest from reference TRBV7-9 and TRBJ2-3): DTGVSQNPRHKITKRGQNVTFRCDPISEHNRLYWYRQTLGQGPEFLTYFQNEAQLEKSRLLSDRFSAERPKGSFSTLEIQRTEQGDSAMYLCASSLTGGTDTQYFGPGTRLTVL.

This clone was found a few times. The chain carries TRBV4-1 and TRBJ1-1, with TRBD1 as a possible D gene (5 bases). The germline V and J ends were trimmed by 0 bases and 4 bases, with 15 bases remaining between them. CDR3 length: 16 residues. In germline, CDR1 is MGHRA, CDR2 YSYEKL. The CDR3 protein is CASSQDKRQGGTEAFF. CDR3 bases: TGCGCCAGCAGCCAAGACAAGAGGCAGGGAGGCACTGAAGCTTTCTTT.

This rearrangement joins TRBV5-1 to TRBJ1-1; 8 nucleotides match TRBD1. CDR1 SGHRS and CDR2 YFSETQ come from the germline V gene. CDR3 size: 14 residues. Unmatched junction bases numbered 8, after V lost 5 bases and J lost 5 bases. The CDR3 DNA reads TGCGCCAGCAGATTACAGGGGGATGGGACTGAAGCTTTCTTT. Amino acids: CASRLQGDGTEAFF.

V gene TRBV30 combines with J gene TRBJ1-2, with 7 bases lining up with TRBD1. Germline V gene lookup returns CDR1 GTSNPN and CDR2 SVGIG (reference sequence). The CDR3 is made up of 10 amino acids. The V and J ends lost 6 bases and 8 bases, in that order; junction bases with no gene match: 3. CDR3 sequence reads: CACQTGGYTF. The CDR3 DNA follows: TGTGCCTGTCAGACAGGGGGCTACACCTTC.

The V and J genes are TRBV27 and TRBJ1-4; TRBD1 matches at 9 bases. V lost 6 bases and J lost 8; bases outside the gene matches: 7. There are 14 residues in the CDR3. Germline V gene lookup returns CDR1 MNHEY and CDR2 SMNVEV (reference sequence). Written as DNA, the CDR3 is TGTGCCAGCAGCCTGGGACAGGGCGGAGAAAAACTGTTTTTT. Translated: CASSLGQGGEKLFF.

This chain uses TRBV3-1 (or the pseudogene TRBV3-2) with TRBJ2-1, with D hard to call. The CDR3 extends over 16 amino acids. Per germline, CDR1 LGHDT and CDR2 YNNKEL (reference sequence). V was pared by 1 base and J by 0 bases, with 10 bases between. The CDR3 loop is CASSQGDWSSYNEQFF. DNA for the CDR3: TGTGCCAGCAGCCAAGGAGACTGGAGCTCCTACAATGAGCAGTTCTTC.

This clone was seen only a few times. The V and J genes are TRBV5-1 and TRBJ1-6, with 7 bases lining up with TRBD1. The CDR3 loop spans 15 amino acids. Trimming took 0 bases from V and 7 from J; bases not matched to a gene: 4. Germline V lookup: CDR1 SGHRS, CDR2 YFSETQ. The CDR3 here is CASSLVGDRNSPLHF. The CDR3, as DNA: TGCGCCAGCAGCTTGGTAGGGGACAGAAATTCACCCCTCCACTTT.

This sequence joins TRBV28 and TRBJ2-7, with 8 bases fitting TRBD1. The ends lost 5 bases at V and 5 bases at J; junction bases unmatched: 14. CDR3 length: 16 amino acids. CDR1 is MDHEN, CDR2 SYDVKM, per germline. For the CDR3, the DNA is TGTGCCAGCAGTCCCACAGGGCAGGGGGCGCGGAACGAGCAGTACTTC. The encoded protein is CASSPTGQGARNEQYF.

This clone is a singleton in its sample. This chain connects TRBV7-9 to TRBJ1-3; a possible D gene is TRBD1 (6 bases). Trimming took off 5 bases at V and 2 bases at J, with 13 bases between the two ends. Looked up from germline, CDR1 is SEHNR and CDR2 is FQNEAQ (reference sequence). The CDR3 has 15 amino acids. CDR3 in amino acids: CASSQATGPGNTIYF. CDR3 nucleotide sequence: TGTGCCAGCAGCCAAGCCACAGGGCCTGGAAACACCATATATTTT.

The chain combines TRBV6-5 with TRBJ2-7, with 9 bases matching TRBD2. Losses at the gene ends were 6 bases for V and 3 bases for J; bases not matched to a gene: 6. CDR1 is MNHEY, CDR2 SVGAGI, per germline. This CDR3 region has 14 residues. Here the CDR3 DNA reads TGTGCCAGCAGGCCTCCTAGCGGGGTCTACGAGCAGTACGTC. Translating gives CASRPPSGVYEQYV.

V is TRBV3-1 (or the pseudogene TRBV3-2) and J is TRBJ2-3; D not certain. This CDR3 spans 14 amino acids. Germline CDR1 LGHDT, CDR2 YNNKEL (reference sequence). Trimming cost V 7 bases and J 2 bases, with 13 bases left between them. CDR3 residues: CASMNAELTDTQYF. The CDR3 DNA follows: TGTGCCAGCATGAATGCGGAGCTCACAGATACGCAGTATTTT.

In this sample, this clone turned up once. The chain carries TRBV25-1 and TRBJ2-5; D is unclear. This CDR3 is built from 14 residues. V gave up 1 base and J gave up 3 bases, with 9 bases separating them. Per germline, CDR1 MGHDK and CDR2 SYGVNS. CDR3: CASSEFGDKETQYF. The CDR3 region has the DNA TGTGCCAGCAGTGAATTCGGAGATAAAGAGACCCAGTACTTC.

For the CDR3, the DNA is TGTGCCAGCAGCGTAACAGCGGATAACACTGAAGCTTTCTTT. It is translated as CASSVTADNTEAFF. This chain connects TRBV9 to TRBJ1-1; D gene ambiguous. The length of the CDR3 is 14 residues. Deletions cut 1 base from V and 2 bases from J, with 9 bases between. Germline values: CDR1 SGDLS, CDR2 YYNGEE.

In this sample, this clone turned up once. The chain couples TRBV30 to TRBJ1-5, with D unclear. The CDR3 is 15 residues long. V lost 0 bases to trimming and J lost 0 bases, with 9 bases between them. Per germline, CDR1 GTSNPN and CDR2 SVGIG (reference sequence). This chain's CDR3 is CAWSVLGNSNQPQHF. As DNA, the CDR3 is TGTGCCTGGAGTGTACTAGGGAATAGCAATCAGCCCCAGCATTTT.

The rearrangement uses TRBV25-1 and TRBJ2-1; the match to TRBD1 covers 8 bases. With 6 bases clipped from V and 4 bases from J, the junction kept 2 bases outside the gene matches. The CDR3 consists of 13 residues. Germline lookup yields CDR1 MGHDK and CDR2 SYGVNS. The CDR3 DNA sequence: TGTGCCAGCAGACGGACAGGGTACAATGAGCAGTTCTTC. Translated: CASRRTGYNEQFF.

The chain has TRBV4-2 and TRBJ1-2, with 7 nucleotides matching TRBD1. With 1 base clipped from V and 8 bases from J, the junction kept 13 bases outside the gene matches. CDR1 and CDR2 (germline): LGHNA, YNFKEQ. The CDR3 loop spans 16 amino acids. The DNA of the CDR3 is TGTGCCAGCAGCCAAGTCCCGGGACAGAGGATAGGAGGCTACACCTTC. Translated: CASSQVPGQRIGGYTF.

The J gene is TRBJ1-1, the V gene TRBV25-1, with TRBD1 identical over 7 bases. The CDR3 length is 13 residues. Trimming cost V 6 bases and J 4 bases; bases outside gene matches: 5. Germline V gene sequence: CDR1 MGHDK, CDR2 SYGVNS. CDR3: CASRGQTTTEAFF. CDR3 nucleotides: TGTGCCAGCAGGGGACAGACGACCACTGAAGCTTTCTTT.

CDR3 nucleotide sequence: TGTGCCAGCAGTGAGGAGAAGACAGGGGCGGATGAGCAGTTCTTC. It encodes CASSEEKTGADEQFF. The chain joins TRBV6-4 to TRBJ2-1, with TRBD1 identical over 8 bases. In germline, CDR1 is MRHNA, CDR2 SNTAGT. V shed 3 bases, J shed 8 bases, and the junction held 9 bases outside the gene matches. This CDR3 comprises 15 residues.

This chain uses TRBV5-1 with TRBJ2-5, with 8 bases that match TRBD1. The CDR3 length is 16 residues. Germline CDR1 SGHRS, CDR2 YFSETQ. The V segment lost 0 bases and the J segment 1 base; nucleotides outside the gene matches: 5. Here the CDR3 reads CASSLDGRGLQETQYF. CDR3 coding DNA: TGCGCCAGCAGCTTGGATGGCAGGGGGCTCCAAGAGACCCAGTACTTC.

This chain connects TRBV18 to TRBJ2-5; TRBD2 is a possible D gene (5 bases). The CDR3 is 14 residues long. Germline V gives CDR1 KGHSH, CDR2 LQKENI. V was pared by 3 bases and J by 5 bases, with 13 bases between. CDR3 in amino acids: CASSPGSPGETQYF. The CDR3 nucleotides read TGTGCCAGCTCACCGGGGTCCCCGGGGGAGACCCAGTACTTC.

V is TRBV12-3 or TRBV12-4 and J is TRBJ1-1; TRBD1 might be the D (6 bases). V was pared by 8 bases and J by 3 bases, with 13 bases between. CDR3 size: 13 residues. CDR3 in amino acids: CASRTARDTEAFF. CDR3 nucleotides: TGTGCCAGCCGGACAGCGAGGGACACTGAAGCTTTCTTT.